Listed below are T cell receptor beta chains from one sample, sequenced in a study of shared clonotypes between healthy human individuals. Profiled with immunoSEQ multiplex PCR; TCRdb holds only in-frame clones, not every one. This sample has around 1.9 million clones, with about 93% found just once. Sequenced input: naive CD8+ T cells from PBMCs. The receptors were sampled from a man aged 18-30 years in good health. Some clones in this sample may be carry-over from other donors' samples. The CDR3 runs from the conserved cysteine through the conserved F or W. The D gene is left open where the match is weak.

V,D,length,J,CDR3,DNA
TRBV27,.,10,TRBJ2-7,CASGIYEQYF,TGTGCCAGCGGAATCTACGAGCAGTACTTC
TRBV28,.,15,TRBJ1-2,CASRLLTRASYGYTF,TGTGCCAGCAGGTTGCTCACGAGAGCCTCCTATGGCTACACCTTC
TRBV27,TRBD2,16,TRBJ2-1,CASSLSGTSGHNEQFF,TGTGCCAGCAGTCTTTCCGGGACTAGCGGCCACAATGAGCAGTTCTTC
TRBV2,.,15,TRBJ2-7,CASSERAGRAYEQYF,TGTGCCAGCAGTGAAAGAGCAGGAAGGGCCTACGAGCAGTACTTC
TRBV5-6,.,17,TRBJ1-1,CASSPRPARVGSTEAFF,TGTGCCAGCAGCCCCCGCCCTGCGAGAGTGGGGAGTACTGAAGCTTTCTTT
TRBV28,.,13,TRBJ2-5,CASSPQGKETQYF,TGTGCCAGCAGTCCCCAGGGGAAAGAGACCCAGTACTTC
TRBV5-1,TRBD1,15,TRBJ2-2,CASSFTGGRTGELFF,TGCGCCAGCAGCTTTACAGGGGGCAGGACCGGGGAGCTGTTTTTT
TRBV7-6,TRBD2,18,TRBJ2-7,CASSPGPGLAGGIHEQYF,TGTGCCAGCAGCCCCGGTCCAGGACTAGCGGGAGGGATCCACGAGCAGTACTTC
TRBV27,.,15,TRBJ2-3,CASSFSRDPKGPQYF,TGTGCCAGCAGTTTCTCCCGGGACCCAAAAGGCCCGCAGTATTTT
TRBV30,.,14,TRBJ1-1,CAYGDVRTNTEAFF,TGTGCCTACGGGGATGTTCGGACGAACACTGAAGCTTTCTTT
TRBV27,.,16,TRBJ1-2,CASSFTAGLRFGGYTF,TGTGCCAGCAGTTTTACTGCCGGTTTACGGTTCGGAGGCTACACCTTC